This T cell receptor (beta chain) is from a study of blood T cells in healthy people across ages. The use of a sample-barcoded 5' primer and a J-beta primer mix characterized a second PCR of roughly 7 to 11 cycles. Using its own MiXCR run on the 5' RACE reads, TCRdb lists one record per CDR3 protein. The sample contains some 900,000 distinct CDR3 sequences, about 48% of which appear only once. With regard to this clonotype: Mismatch with germline at one junction end may stem from a read error.

The sample taken for sequencing was blood. This clonotype was sampled from a man aged 25 to 40 in good health.

CDR3 sequence reads: CAGSRTAAETQYF. In DNA form, the CDR3 reads TGTGCCGGCAGCAGGACAGCCGCAGAGACCCAGTACTTC. The V gene is TRBV6-2 or TRBV6-3, the J gene TRBJ2-5, with D perhaps matching TRBD1 (6 bases). The CDR3 is made up of 13 amino acids. Germline CDR1 is MNHEY and CDR2 is SVGEGT.